The present entry profiles one T cell receptor (beta chain) with its context. This specimen comes from a study of technical replicates of blood from a handful of donors. V gave up 4 bases and J gave up 0 bases; unmatched junction bases: 7. This CDR3 is 15 amino acids long. Germline V gives CDR1 SGHRS, CDR2 YFSETQ. Assay used: immunoSEQ multiplex PCR; TCRdb lists only in-frame clones, some missing. The profile shows 45,000 to 55,000 clones, roughly 92% of them singletons. This sequence originates from a human donor in good health. The specimen was T cells isolated from PBMCs. The chain is built from TRBV5-1 and TRBJ2-7; 7 nucleotides align to TRBD1. The CDR3 spells CASSMTGLSSYEQYF. The CDR3 coding sequence is TGCGCCAGCAGCATGACAGGGTTAAGCTCCTACGAGCAGTACTTC.